A single sample is the source of the 27 T cell receptor beta chains below, sequenced in a study of cytomegalovirus exposure and HLA in healthy donors. With 60 Vbeta and 13 Jbeta primers, the PCR was carried out. The method was immunoSEQ multiplex PCR; TCRdb's version includes in-frame clones alone and lacks a portion of them. Here the sample spans about 140,000 clones, 70% to 80% being singletons. What was sequenced was PBMCs. These receptors were taken from a female donor in good health and CMV-seronegative.

The chain has TRBV10-3 and TRBJ2-3; D is possibly TRBD2 (5 bases). The V gene's germline CDR1 is ENHRY and CDR2 SYGVKD. V was cut by 5 bases and J by 2 bases, with 11 bases left in between. The CDR3 is made up of 14 amino acids. DNA for the CDR3: TGTGCCATCAGTCAGGACTTCCACACAGATACGCAGTATTTT. It translates to CAISQDFHTDTQYF.

The CDR3 sequence is CASSFADGPQHF. CDR3 in DNA: TGTGCCAGCAGTTTCGCCGATGGCCCCCAGCATTTT. J is TRBJ1-5 and V is TRBV27; D is undetermined. Germline V gene sequence: CDR1 MNHEY, CDR2 SMNVEV (reference sequence). Trimming removed 3 bases at V and 10 bases at J, with 10 bases between. CDR3 size: 12 residues.

The chain joins TRBV7-2 to TRBJ1-1; D perhaps matches TRBD1 (5 bases). Trimming pared 5 bases from V and 0 bases from J, leaving 10 bases between. The germline CDR1 and CDR2 sequences are SGHTA and FQGNSA. The CDR3 length is 14 residues. DNA of the CDR3: TGTGCCAGCAGCCAAGACAGAGTGAACACTGAAGCTTTCTTT. This codes for CASSQDRVNTEAFF.

The chain is built from TRBV5-1 and TRBJ2-1; D may be TRBD1 (6 bases). CDR1 is SGHRS and CDR2 is YFSETQ in the germline V gene. V was pared by 4 bases and J by 4 bases, with 18 bases between. This CDR3 spans 16 amino acids. The CDR3 loop reads CASSPGRQGRYNEQFF. The CDR3 region has the DNA TGCGCCAGCAGCCCGGGAAGGCAGGGGAGATACAATGAGCAGTTCTTC.

The rearrangement links TRBV4-3 to TRBJ1-1; possible D gene TRBD1, 6 bases. Trimming removed 2 bases from V and 3 bases from J, with 16 bases in between. This CDR3 region has 16 residues. Germline loops: CDR1 LGHNA, CDR2 YSLEER. The DNA for the CDR3 is TGCGCCAGCAGCCAATCCGGGACATATACTCACACTGAAGCTTTCTTT. Translating gives CASSQSGTYTHTEAFF.

This chain connects TRBV27 to TRBJ1-1; D perhaps matches TRBD1 (5 bases). Germline CDR1 is MNHEY and CDR2 is SMNVEV (reference sequence). Trimming left V 4 bases short and J 1 base short, with 13 bases between. The CDR3 length is 15 residues. CDR3 protein: CASSSLWGENTEAFF. Written as DNA, the CDR3 is TGTGCCAGCAGTTCACTTTGGGGGGAGAACACTGAAGCTTTCTTT.

The chain employs TRBV19 and TRBJ2-3; weak D call: TRBD2 (5 bases). V lost 3 bases and J 3 bases, leaving 7 bases between the germline ends. There are 13 residues in the CDR3. Germline loops: CDR1 LNHDA, CDR2 SQIVND (reference sequence). This CDR3 reads CASSIPGTDTQYF. CDR3 nucleotides: TGTGCCAGTAGTATCCCGGGGACAGATACGCAGTATTTT.

CDR3 residues: CSVGSGGYTF. The CDR3 region has the DNA TGCAGCGTTGGGTCAGGTGGCTACACCTTC. The chain joins TRBV29-1 to TRBJ1-2; D is unresolved. The V gene's germline CDR1 is SQVTM and CDR2 ANQGSEA. The CDR3 totals 10 residues. V shed 4 bases and J shed 7 bases, with 7 bases lying between them.

The chain has TRBV7-2 and TRBJ2-7; D possibly corresponds to TRBD2 (6 bases). V was clipped by 5 bases and J by 3 bases, with 20 bases between them. This CDR3 has 16 amino acids. CDR1 is SGHTA, CDR2 FQGNSA, per germline. CDR3 DNA: TGTGCCAGCAGCGCTTGGGCGACCACTAGCATCTACGAGCAGTACTTC. It yields the protein CASSAWATTSIYEQYF.

The chain carries TRBV30 and TRBJ2-5; weak D call: TRBD2 (5 bases). This CDR3 is 15 amino acids long. Germline CDR1 reads GTSNPN; CDR2 reads SVGIG (reference sequence). The V end lost 0 bases, the J end lost 5 bases, and 16 bases lay between the germline ends. CDR3 in amino acids: CAWSVMASIYETQYF. DNA of the CDR3: TGTGCCTGGAGTGTAATGGCTAGCATTTATGAGACCCAGTACTTC.

The CDR3 sequence is CASSSRVTSGISDTGELFF. In DNA form, the CDR3 reads TGTGCCAGCTCATCCCGCGTGACTAGCGGGATCTCAGACACCGGGGAGCTGTTTTTT. J is TRBJ2-2 and V is TRBV18; 11 bases are shared with TRBD2. This CDR3 is built from 19 residues. V lost 5 bases to trimming and J lost 3 bases; unmatched junction nucleotides: 14. CDR1 and CDR2 from the germline V gene are KGHSH and LQKENI.

The sample holds a few counts of this clone. V is TRBV10-3 and J is TRBJ1-2; 10 bases match TRBD1. The junction had 11 bases not matched to a gene; V was cut back by 8 bases and J by 8 bases. Germline CDR1 reads ENHRY; CDR2 reads SYGVKD. The CDR3 is 14 residues long. This CDR3 is CAIRGPDRGQGYTF. CDR3 sequence (DNA): TGTGCCATCCGCGGGCCCGACAGGGGGCAAGGCTACACCTTC.

The rearrangement links TRBV7-9 to TRBJ1-5; D remains ambiguous. There are 13 residues in the CDR3. CDR1 is SEHNR and CDR2 is FQNEAQ in the germline V gene (reference sequence). V lost 1 base and J 7 bases, leaving 8 bases between the germline ends. CDR3 DNA sequence: TGTGCCAGCAGCTTAGAAACGGGGCAGCCCCAGCATTTT. Amino acid sequence: CASSLETGQPQHF.

This chain connects TRBV28 to TRBJ2-6; weak D call: TRBD2 (6 bases). The CDR3 is 18 residues long. Germline values: CDR1 MDHEN, CDR2 SYDVKM. Trimming took off 6 bases at V and 1 base at J, with 19 bases between the two ends. The CDR3 DNA is TGTGCCAGCAGCGGGGGTGGGGGTGCCTTTTCTGGGGCCAACGTCCTGACTTTC. Translation gives CASSGGGGAFSGANVLTF.

The rearrangement links TRBV9 to TRBJ2-7, with D possibly matching TRBD1 (8 bases). V shed 4 bases and J shed 2 bases, with 19 bases lying between them. This CDR3 is 16 amino acids long. The germline gives CDR1 SGDLS, CDR2 YYNGEE. The CDR3 loop is CASSRGGDRSTYEQYF. CDR3 coding DNA: TGTGCCAGCAGCAGAGGGGGGGACAGGTCAACCTACGAGCAGTACTTC.

V is TRBV7-9 and J is TRBJ2-1; a possible D gene is TRBD2 (5 bases). Trimming cost V 5 bases and J 3 bases, with 17 bases left between them. Germline-derived CDR1 and CDR2 are SEHNR and FQNEAQ (reference sequence). The CDR3 is 16 amino acids. DNA of the CDR3: TGTGCCAGCAGCCCCGGAGGTGGGAGAGTCTACAATGAGCAGTTCTTC. Translating it yields CASSPGGGRVYNEQFF. Filled out from reference TRBV7-9 and TRBJ2-1, the complete variable domain reads DTGVSQNPRHKITKRGQNVTFRCDPISEHNRLYWYRQTLGQGPEFLTYFQNEAQLEKSRLLSDRFSAERPKGSFSTLEIQRTEQGDSAMYLCASSPGGGRVYNEQFFGPGTRLTVL.

In its sample, this clone was seen once. The CDR3 loop is CASSRGQGGEKLFF. CDR3 in DNA: TGTGCCAGCAGCCGGGGACAGGGCGGTGAAAAACTGTTTTTT. The genes are TRBV7-9 and TRBJ1-4, with TRBD1 identical over 9 bases. Trimming took 5 bases from V and 7 from J; bases not matched to a gene: 5. Per germline, CDR1 SEHNR and CDR2 FQNEAQ (reference sequence). The CDR3 contains 14 residues.

This clone was picked up a small number of times. J is TRBJ2-7 and V is TRBV28; TRBD1 aligns across 8 bases. Looked up from germline, CDR1 is MDHEN and CDR2 is SYDVKM. V gave up 5 bases and J gave up 3 bases; unmatched junction bases: 3. The CDR3 extends over 13 amino acids. DNA of the CDR3: TGTGCCAGCAGTGGGACAGGAAGCTACGAGCAGTACTTC. It codes for CASSGTGSYEQYF. The full variable domain, in which reference TRBV28 and TRBJ2-7 provide the parts outside the CDR3, is DVKVTQSSRYLVKRTGEKVFLECVQDMDHENMFWYRQDPGLGLRLIYFSYDVKMKEKGDIPEGYSVSREKKERFSLILESASTNQTSMYLCASSGTGSYEQYFGPGTRLTVT.

The genes are TRBV6-5 and TRBJ2-3; 7 nucleotides align to TRBD1. The V gene's germline CDR1 is MNHEY and CDR2 SVGAGI. Unmatched junction bases numbered 6, after V lost 6 bases and J lost 6 bases. The length of the CDR3 is 13 residues. CDR3 sequence: CASRLQGWDTQYF. The CDR3 DNA sequence: TGTGCCAGCAGACTACAGGGGTGGGATACGCAGTATTTT.

The chain links TRBV4-3 to TRBJ2-3, with D unresolved. CDR1 and CDR2 (germline): LGHNA, YSLEER. The CDR3 consists of 14 residues. Trimming pared 2 bases from V and 4 bases from J, leaving 10 bases between. In DNA, the CDR3 is TGCGCCAGCAGCCAACTCCCGAGCGCAGATACGCAGTATTTT. Its protein is CASSQLPSADTQYF.

In the case of this clone: An end of the junction differs from the germline gene, which may be a read error. V is TRBV2 and J is TRBJ2-2, with 9 positions matching TRBD2. Germline loops: CDR1 SNHLY, CDR2 FYNNEI. The CDR3 totals 13 residues. The CDR3 region is CASSEVSGGPLVF. In DNA form, the CDR3 reads TGTGCCAGCAGTGAAGTAAGCGGGGGGCCTCTGGTTTTT. Full variable domain (remainder filled in from reference TRBV2 and TRBJ2-2): EPEVTQTPSHQVTQMGQEVILRCVPISNHLYFYWYRQILGQKVEFLVSFYNNEISEKSEIFDDQFSVERPDGSNFTLKIRSTKLEDSAMYFCASSEVSGGPLVFGEGSRLTVL.

This rearrangement joins TRBV5-1 to TRBJ1-1; D gene uncertain. Germline lookup yields CDR1 SGHRS and CDR2 YFSETQ. V lost 0 bases, J lost 7 bases, and 10 bases lay in between. CDR3 length: 13 amino acids. CDR3 DNA: TGCGCCAGCAGCTTGGGTAGGGAGGGTGAAGCTTTCTTT. It encodes CASSLGREGEAFF.

The chain joins TRBV9 to TRBJ2-3; 7 bases are a match to TRBD1. Losses at the gene ends were 2 bases for V and 2 bases for J; bases not matched to a gene: 2. The CDR3 contains 14 residues. Looked up from germline, CDR1 is SGDLS and CDR2 is YYNGEE. CDR3 residues: CASSVDRATDTQYF. CDR3 nucleotides: TGTGCCAGCAGCGTCGACAGGGCCACAGATACGCAGTATTTT.

Only one count was recorded for this clone. The genes are TRBV10-3 and TRBJ2-5, with D maybe TRBD2 (5 bases). CDR3 length equals 14 residues. CDR1 is ENHRY and CDR2 is SYGVKD in the germline V gene. V shed 0 bases and J shed 2 bases, with 7 bases lying between them. The DNA of the CDR3 is TGTGCCATCAGTGAGTCTAGGAGGCAAGAGACCCAGTACTTC. Protein sequence: CAISESRRQETQYF.

This chain uses TRBV5-4 with TRBJ1-2; 8 nucleotides agree with TRBD1. Germline V CDR1 and CDR2: SGHNT, YYREEE (reference sequence). The length of the CDR3 is 15 residues. The junction had 5 bases not matched to a gene; V was cut back by 3 bases and J by 1 base. The CDR3 sequence is CASSSPGQGNYGYTF. The CDR3 DNA follows: TGTGCCAGCAGCTCCCCAGGACAGGGTAACTATGGCTACACCTTC.

This clone appeared a single time. The chain recombines TRBV7-2 with TRBJ2-6; 8 nucleotides agree with TRBD2. The CDR3 is 18 residues long. V lost 2 bases, J lost 3 bases, and 9 bases stayed unmatched. CDR1 SGHTA and CDR2 FQGNSA come from the germline V gene. In DNA, the CDR3 is TGTGCCAGCAGCTTACAAGCGGGAGCACAAGGTGGGGCCAACGTCCTGACTTTC. It translates to CASSLQAGAQGGANVLTF.

The chain links TRBV18 to TRBJ1-3; no reliable D call. Trimming shortened V by 3 bases and J by 3 bases, and 9 bases separated the two germline ends. Germline CDR1 reads KGHSH; CDR2 reads LQKENI. The CDR3 spans 14 residues. The CDR3 DNA is TGTGCCAGCTCACCGCTCGGGGTTGGAAACACCATATATTTT. Translation: CASSPLGVGNTIYF.